This record covers a single T cell receptor beta chain. Its antigen is unidentified. These data come from a study of Ad26.COV2.S vaccination and SARS-CoV-2 variants. As for the study in general: Intramuscular Ad26.COV2.S doses were given once or twice, 56 days apart. Whole-study results and caveats: After vaccination, substantial breadth of spike-specific CD8+ and CD4+ responses was reported.

The sample's treatment: roughly 18 received Ad26.COV2.S at low or high dose, single or two shots; about five received placebo; per-sample allocation not given. At day 63 after the first vaccine or placebo injection, samples were drawn. Clones were read by immunoSEQ multiplex PCR, and TCRdb kept only the in-frame ones, dropping some. The sample holds more than 300,000 clones, about 87% seen once. The CDR3 is 16 amino acids. Germline V gene lookup returns CDR1 WNHNN and CDR2 SYGVQD (reference sequence). This receptor was identified in a person aged 18 to 59 who received the Ad26.COV2.S COVID-19 vaccine or a placebo. The sample here was peripheral blood, taken in a trial of Ad26.COV2.S vaccine versus placebo. The rearrangement links TRBV10-1 to TRBJ1-4; 8 bases fit TRBD1. CDR3 amino acids: CVLSWTGNIANEKLFF. The CDR3 nucleotides are TGCGTGCTGAGCTGGACAGGGAACATCGCTAATGAAAAACTGTTTTTT.